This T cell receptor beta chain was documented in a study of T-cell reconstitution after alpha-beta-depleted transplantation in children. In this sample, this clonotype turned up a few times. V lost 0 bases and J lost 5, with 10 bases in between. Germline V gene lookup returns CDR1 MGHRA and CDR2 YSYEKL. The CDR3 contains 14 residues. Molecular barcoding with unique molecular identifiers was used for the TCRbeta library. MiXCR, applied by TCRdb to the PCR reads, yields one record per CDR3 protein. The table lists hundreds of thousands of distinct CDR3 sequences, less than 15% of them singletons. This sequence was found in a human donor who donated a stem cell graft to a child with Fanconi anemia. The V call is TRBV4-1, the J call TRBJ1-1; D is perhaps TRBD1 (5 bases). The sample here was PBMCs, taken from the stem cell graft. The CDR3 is CASSQEQGRTEAFF. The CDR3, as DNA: TGCGCCAGCAGCCAAGAGCAGGGTAGGACTGAAGCTTTCTTT.